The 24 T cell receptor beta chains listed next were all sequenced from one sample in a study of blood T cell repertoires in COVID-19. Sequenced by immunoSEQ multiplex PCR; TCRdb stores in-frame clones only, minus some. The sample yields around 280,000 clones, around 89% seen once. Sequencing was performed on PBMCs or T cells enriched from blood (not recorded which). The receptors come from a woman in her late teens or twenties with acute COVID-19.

CDR3 amino acids: CASRTSSYNEQFF. The CDR3 DNA reads TGTGCCAGCAGGACTAGTTCGTACAATGAGCAGTTCTTC. The chain recombines TRBV27 with TRBJ2-1, with D perhaps TRBD2 (6 bases). Trimming took off 6 bases at V and 4 bases at J, with 10 bases between the two ends. Per germline, CDR1 MNHEY and CDR2 SMNVEV (reference sequence). The CDR3 covers 13 residues.

As DNA, the CDR3 is TGTGCTAGTGGTTTGGTACTGGGGACTAGCGGGATCCGGGGGCCCTACAATGAGCAGTTCTTC. Translation gives CASGLVLGTSGIRGPYNEQFF. The chain combines TRBV12-5 with TRBJ2-1; 13 nucleotides agree with TRBD2. In germline, CDR1 is LGHNT, CDR2 FRNRAP. The CDR3 sequence is 21 residues long. V was clipped by 0 bases and J by 2 bases; unmatched bases: 13.

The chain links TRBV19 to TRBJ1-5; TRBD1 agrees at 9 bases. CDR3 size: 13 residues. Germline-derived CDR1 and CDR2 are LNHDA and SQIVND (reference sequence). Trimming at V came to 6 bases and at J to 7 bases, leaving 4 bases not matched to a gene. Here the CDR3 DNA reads TGTGCCAGTAGGAGGGACAGGGACCAGCCCCAGCATTTT. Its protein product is CASRRDRDQPQHF.

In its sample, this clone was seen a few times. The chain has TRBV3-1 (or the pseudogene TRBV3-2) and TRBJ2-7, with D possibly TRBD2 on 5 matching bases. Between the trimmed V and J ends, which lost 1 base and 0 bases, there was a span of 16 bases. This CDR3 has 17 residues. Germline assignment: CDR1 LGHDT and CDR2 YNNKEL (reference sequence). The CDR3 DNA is TGTGCCAGCAGCCAAGGTCTCCAAGCGGAGAGCTCCTACGAGCAGTACTTC. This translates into CASSQGLQAESSYEQYF.

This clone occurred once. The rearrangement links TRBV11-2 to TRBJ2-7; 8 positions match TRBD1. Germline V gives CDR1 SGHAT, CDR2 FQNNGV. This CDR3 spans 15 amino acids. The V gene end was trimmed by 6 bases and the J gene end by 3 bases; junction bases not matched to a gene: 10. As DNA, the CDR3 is TGTGCCAGCAGGTTTTCGACCGACAGGGGCTACGAGCAGTACTTC. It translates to CASRFSTDRGYEQYF.

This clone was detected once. The CDR3 DNA is TGTGCCAGCAGTTTAGGGGACCCAGGGGAGCCCCCGGATACGCAGTATTTT. Its translation is CASSLGDPGEPPDTQYF. V is TRBV28 and J is TRBJ2-3; D is possibly TRBD1 (6 bases). V gave up 2 bases and J gave up 6 bases, with 21 bases separating them. The CDR3 has 17 residues. Germline CDR1 is MDHEN and CDR2 is SYDVKM.

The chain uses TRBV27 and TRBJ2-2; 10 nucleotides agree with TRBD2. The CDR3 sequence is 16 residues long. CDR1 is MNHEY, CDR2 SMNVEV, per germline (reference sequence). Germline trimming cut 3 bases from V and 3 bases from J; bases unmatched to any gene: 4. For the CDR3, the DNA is TGTGCCAGCAGTTTCCGACTAGCGGGTTACACCGGGGAGCTGTTTTTT. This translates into CASSFRLAGYTGELFF.

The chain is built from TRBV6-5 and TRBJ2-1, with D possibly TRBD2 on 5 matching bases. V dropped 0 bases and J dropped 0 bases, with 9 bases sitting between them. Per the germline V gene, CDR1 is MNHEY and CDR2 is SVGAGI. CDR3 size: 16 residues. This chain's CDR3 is CASSYSWESSYNEQFF. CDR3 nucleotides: TGTGCCAGCAGTTACTCGTGGGAGAGCTCCTACAATGAGCAGTTCTTC.

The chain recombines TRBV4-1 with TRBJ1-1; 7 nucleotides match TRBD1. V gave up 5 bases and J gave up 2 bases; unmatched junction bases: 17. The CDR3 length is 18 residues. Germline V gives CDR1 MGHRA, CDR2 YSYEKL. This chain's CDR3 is CASSDDEGARGINTEAFF. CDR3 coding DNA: TGCGCCAGCAGCGACGATGAGGGGGCTAGGGGGATTAACACTGAAGCTTTCTTT.

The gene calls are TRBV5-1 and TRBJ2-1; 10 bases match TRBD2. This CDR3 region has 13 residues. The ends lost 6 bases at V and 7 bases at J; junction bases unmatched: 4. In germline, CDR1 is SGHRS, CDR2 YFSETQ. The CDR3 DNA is TGCGCCAGCACGCTAGCGGGAGTTAATGAGCAGTTCTTC. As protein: CASTLAGVNEQFF.

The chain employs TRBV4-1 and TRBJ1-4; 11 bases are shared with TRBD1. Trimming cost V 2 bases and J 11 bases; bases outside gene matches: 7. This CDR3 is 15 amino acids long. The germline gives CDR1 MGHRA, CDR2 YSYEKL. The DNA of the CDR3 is TGCGCCAGCAGCCAAAAGGACAGGGGGCTTGGGAAACTGTTTTTT. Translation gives CASSQKDRGLGKLFF.

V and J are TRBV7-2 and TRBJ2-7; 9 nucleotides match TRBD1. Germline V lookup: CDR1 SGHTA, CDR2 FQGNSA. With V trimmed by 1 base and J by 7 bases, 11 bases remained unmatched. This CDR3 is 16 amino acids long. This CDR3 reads CASSLGDRVGLWEQYF. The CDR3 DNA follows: TGTGCCAGCAGCTTAGGGGACAGGGTCGGGCTATGGGAGCAGTACTTC.

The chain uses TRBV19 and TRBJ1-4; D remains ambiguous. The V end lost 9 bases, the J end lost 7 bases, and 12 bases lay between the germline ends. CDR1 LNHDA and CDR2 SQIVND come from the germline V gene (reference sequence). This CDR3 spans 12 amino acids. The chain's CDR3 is CASKFRGEKLFF. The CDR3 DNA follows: TGTGCCAGCAAATTTCGGGGTGAAAAACTGTTTTTT.

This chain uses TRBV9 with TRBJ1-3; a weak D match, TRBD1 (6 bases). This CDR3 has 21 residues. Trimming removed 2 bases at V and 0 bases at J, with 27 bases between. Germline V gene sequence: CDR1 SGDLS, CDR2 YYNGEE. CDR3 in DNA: TGTGCCAGCAGCGTCGCATCCGGGACAATGTCCTCCACTCTCTCTGGAAACACCATATATTTT. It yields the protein CASSVASGTMSSTLSGNTIYF.

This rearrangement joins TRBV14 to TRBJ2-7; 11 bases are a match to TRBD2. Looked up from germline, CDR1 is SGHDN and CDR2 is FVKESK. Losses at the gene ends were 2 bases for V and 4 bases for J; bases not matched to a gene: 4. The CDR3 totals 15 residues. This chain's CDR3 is CASSQRGTSGYEQYF. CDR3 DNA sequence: TGTGCCAGCAGCCAACGTGGGACTAGCGGATACGAGCAGTACTTC.

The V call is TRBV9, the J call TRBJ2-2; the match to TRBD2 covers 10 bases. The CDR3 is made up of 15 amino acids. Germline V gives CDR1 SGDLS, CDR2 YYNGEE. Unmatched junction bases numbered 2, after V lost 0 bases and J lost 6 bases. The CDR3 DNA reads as TGTGCCAGCAGCGTAGGCGGACTAGCGGCCGGGGAGCTGTTTTTT. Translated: CASSVGGLAAGELFF.

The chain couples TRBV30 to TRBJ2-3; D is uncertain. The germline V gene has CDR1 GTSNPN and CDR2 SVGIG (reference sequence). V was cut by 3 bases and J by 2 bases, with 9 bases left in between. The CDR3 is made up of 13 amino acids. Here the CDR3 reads CAWRGRFTDTQYF. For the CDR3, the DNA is TGTGCCTGGAGGGGCAGGTTCACAGATACGCAGTATTTT.

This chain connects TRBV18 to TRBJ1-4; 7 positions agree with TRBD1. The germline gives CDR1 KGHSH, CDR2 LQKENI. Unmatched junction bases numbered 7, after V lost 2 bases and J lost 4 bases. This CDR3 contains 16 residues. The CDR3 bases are TGTGCCAGCTCACCAAGAGGGGGCGGCCGTAATGAAAAACTGTTTTTT. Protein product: CASSPRGGGRNEKLFF. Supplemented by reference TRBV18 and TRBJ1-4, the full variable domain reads NAGVMQNPRHLVRRRGQEARLRCSPMKGHSHVYWYRQLPEEGLKFMVYLQKENIIDESGMPKERFSAEFPKEGPSILRIQQVVRGDSAAYFCASSPRGGGRNEKLFFGSGTQLSVL.

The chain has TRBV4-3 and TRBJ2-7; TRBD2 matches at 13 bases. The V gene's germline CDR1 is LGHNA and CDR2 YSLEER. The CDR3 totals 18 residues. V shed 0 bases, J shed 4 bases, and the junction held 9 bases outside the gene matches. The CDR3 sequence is CASSQELVTSGRPYEQYF. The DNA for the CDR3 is TGCGCCAGCAGCCAAGAACTCGTGACTAGCGGGAGGCCTTACGAGCAGTACTTC.

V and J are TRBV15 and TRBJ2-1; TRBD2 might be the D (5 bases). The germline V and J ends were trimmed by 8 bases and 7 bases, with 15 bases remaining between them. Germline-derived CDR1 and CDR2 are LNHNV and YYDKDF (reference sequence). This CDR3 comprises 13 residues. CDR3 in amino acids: CATGASWGNEQFF. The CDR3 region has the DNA TGTGCCACCGGCGCTAGCTGGGGTAATGAGCAGTTCTTC.

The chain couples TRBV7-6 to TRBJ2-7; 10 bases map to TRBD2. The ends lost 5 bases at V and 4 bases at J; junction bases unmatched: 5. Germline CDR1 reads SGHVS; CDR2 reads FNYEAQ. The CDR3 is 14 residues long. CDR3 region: CASSPRTSGYEQYF. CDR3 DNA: TGTGCCAGCAGCCCTAGGACTAGCGGATACGAGCAGTACTTC.

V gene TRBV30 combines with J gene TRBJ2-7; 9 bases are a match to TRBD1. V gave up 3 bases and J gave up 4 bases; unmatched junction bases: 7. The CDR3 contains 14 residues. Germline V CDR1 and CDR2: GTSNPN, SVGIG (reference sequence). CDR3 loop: CAWSAGTGFYEQYF. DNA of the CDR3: TGTGCCTGGAGCGCCGGGACAGGGTTTTACGAGCAGTACTTC.

The CDR3: CASSVVGQGNTGELFF. The DNA of the CDR3 is TGTGCCAGCAGCGTAGTAGGACAGGGGAACACCGGGGAGCTGTTTTTT. This sequence joins TRBV9 and TRBJ2-2; 8 bases map to TRBD1. Germline loops: CDR1 SGDLS, CDR2 YYNGEE. Losses at the gene ends were 0 bases for V and 1 base for J; bases not matched to a gene: 2. The CDR3 contains 16 residues.

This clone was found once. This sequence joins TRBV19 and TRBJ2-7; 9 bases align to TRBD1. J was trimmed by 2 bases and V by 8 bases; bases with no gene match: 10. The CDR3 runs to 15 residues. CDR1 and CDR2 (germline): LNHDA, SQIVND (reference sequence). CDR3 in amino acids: CASSDGGTGPYEQYF. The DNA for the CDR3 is TGTGCCAGTTCCGACGGGGGGACAGGGCCCTACGAGCAGTACTTC.